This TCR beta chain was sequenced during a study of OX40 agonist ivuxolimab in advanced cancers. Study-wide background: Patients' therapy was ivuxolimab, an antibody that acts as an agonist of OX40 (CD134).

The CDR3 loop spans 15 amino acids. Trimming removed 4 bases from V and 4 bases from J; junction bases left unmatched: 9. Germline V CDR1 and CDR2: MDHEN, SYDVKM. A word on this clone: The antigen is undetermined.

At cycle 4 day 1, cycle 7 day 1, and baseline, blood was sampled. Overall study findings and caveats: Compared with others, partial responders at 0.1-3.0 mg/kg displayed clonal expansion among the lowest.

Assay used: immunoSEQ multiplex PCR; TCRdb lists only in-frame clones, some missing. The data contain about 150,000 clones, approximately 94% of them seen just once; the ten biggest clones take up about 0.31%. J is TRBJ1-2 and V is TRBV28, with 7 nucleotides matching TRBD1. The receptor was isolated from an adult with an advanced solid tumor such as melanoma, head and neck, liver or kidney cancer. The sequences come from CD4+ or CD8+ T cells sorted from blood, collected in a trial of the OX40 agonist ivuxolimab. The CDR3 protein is CASSSIDRDFYGYTF. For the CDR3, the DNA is TGTGCCAGCAGTTCCATCGACAGGGACTTCTATGGCTACACCTTC.